A single sample gave rise to the 30 T cell receptor beta chains below, sequenced in a study of blood T cell repertoires in COVID-19 (dated by TCRdb to about 2020). Library preparation used the immunoSEQ multiplex PCR assay. Drawn from immuneACCESS, this table holds only the in-frame rearrangements with V and J called that TCRdb kept. Clones are partly lost; checked studies trace under half to an unresolved V gene and leave the rest unexplained. The sample table contains around 210,000 clones; only one count was recorded for approximately 85% of them. The ten biggest clones cover approximately 5.1% of the sample. The sample comprised peripheral blood. The origin of the receptors is a man between 50 and 59 years old with COVID-19, enrolled during active disease.

The chain has TRBV7-2 and TRBJ1-3; TRBD1 matches at 7 bases. Germline CDR1 and CDR2: SGHTA and FQGNSA. V trimming: 5 bases; J trimming: 5 bases; junction bases outside the gene matches: 6. This CDR3 has 14 residues. Here the CDR3 DNA reads TGTGCCAGCAGCATAATGACAGGGCGAAACACCATATATTTT. It codes for CASSIMTGRNTIYF.

This chain joins TRBV10-3 and TRBJ1-2, with D possibly being TRBD1 (6 bases). CDR3 length: 12 residues. Trimming stripped 4 bases from V and 4 bases from J, with 7 bases between. Germline CDR1 ENHRY, CDR2 SYGVKD. CDR3: CAISAQGYGYTF. The CDR3 bases are TGTGCCATCAGTGCACAGGGCTATGGCTACACCTTC.

The gene calls are TRBV28 and TRBJ1-6; 10 bases line up with TRBD1. The CDR3 sequence is 15 residues long. Germline V gene data show CDR1 as MDHEN and CDR2 as SYDVKM. Trimming removed 2 bases from V and 8 bases from J; junction bases left unmatched: 3. Written as DNA, the CDR3 is TGTGCCAGCAGTTTAGAGGACAGGGGGTATTCACCCCTCCACTTT. Translating gives CASSLEDRGYSPLHF.

V and J are TRBV11-1 and TRBJ1-3, with D maybe TRBD1 (6 bases). The CDR3 is 15 amino acids. The ends were cut back, 5 bases at V and 0 bases at J, with 11 bases in the middle. Looked up from germline, CDR1 is SGHAT and CDR2 is FQDESV (reference sequence). For the CDR3, the DNA is TGTGCCAGCAGCCCGGACAGTTTCTCTGGAAACACCATATATTTT. Amino acids: CASSPDSFSGNTIYF.

The chain recombines TRBV10-3 with TRBJ2-3, with 8 bases identical to TRBD1. Trimming took 10 bases from V and 4 from J; bases not matched to a gene: 13. The CDR3 consists of 15 residues. The germline gives CDR1 ENHRY, CDR2 SYGVKD. The CDR3 reads CATFEDREFPDTQYF. CDR3 DNA: TGTGCCACCTTCGAGGACAGGGAATTCCCAGATACGCAGTATTTT.

The rearrangement links TRBV6-4 to TRBJ1-4, with 7 bases identical to TRBD1. The CDR3 runs to 14 residues. Germline values: CDR1 MRHNA, CDR2 SNTAGT. V was clipped by 5 bases and J by 8 bases; unmatched bases: 8. CDR3 residues: CASSFGQAGEKLFF. CDR3 bases: TGTGCCAGCAGTTTCGGACAGGCGGGGGAAAAACTGTTTTTT.

This chain links TRBV5-5 with TRBJ2-5, with TRBD1 as a possible D gene (5 bases). Germline CDR1 reads SGHKS; CDR2 reads YYEKEE (reference sequence). The V end lost 0 bases, the J end lost 2 bases, and 14 bases lay between the germline ends. This CDR3 region has 16 residues. The CDR3 nucleotides are TGTGCCAGCAGCTTGGGGCCCCGGACATCACAAGAGACCCAGTACTTC. This encodes CASSLGPRTSQETQYF. Together with reference TRBV5-5 and TRBJ2-5, the CDR3 gives the full variable domain: DAGVTQSPTHLIKTRGQQVTLRCSPISGHKSVSWYQQVLGQGPQFIFQYYEKEERGRGNFPDRFSARQFPNYSSELNVNALLLGDSALYLCASSLGPRTSQETQYFGPGTRLLVL.

The chain recombines TRBV3-1 (or the pseudogene TRBV3-2) with TRBJ2-7; 10 bases are a match to TRBD2. Germline V gene lookup returns CDR1 LGHDT and CDR2 YNNKEL (reference sequence). The CDR3 totals 14 residues. The V segment lost 4 bases and the J segment 4 bases; nucleotides outside the gene matches: 4. CDR3 amino acids: CASSLSGGRYEQYF. CDR3 bases: TGTGCCAGCAGCCTTAGCGGGGGGCGGTACGAGCAGTACTTC.

V and J are TRBV14 and TRBJ1-2; D gene unclear. V lost 4 bases and J 0 bases, leaving 6 bases between the germline ends. Germline CDR1 and CDR2: SGHDN and FVKESK. This CDR3 is 13 amino acids long. The CDR3 coding sequence is TGTGCCAGCAGCCGGAGGTCTAACTATGGCTACACCTTC. Its protein is CASSRRSNYGYTF.

This clone was observed a handful of times. This rearrangement joins TRBV15 to TRBJ2-1; TRBD2 agrees at 11 bases. This CDR3 is built from 17 residues. CDR1 and CDR2 from the germline V gene are LNHNV and YYDKDF (reference sequence). Trimming took 3 bases from V and 3 from J; bases not matched to a gene: 7. CDR3 protein: CATSSNSGGAYYNEQFF. The CDR3 DNA is TGTGCCACCAGCAGTAATAGCGGGGGGGCTTACTACAATGAGCAGTTCTTC. Drawing the rest from reference TRBV15 and TRBJ2-1, the complete variable domain is DAMVIQNPRYQVTQFGKPVTLSCSQTLNHNVMYWYQQKSSQAPKLLFHYYDKDFNNEADTPDNFQSRRPNTSFCFLDIRSPGLGDTAMYLCATSSNSGGAYYNEQFFGPGTRLTVL.

This chain links TRBV2 with TRBJ1-4; D possibly corresponds to TRBD1 (5 bases). The germline V and J ends were trimmed by 6 bases and 7 bases, with 15 bases remaining between them. The CDR3 loop spans 14 amino acids. Germline CDR1 and CDR2: SNHLY and FYNNEI. The CDR3 nucleotides read TGTGCCAGCAGACCAGGGCTGGGTGGTGAAAAACTGTTTTTT. This translates into CASRPGLGGEKLFF.

In its sample, this clone was seen many times. A junction end diverges from the germline sequence, so it may reflect a read error. This chain links TRBV7-9 with TRBJ2-2, with 11 bases lining up with TRBD2. Per the germline V gene, CDR1 is SEHNR and CDR2 is FQNEAQ (reference sequence). CDR3 length equals 15 residues. The CDR3 reads CASSLAGGTTGELFF. The CDR3 bases are TGTGCCAGCAGCCTAGCGGGGGGTACAACCGGGGAGCTGTTTTTT.

The chain combines TRBV28 with TRBJ2-1; TRBD1 matches at 7 bases. This CDR3 has 18 residues. Germline CDR1 is MDHEN and CDR2 is SYDVKM. The J segment lost 3 bases and the V segment lost 5 bases, leaving 16 bases of the junction unmatched. The CDR3 nucleotides are TGTGCCAGCAGTATCCCTAGTATCCGGGACAGTGTCTACAATGAGCAGTTCTTC. As protein: CASSIPSIRDSVYNEQFF.

V gene TRBV3-1 (or the pseudogene TRBV3-2) combines with J gene TRBJ1-5, with D possibly being TRBD1 (5 bases). CDR1 and CDR2 from the germline V gene are LGHDT and YNNKEL (reference sequence). V lost 4 bases and J lost 4, with 11 bases in between. This CDR3 comprises 14 residues. The CDR3 here is CASSPTGGNQPQHF. The CDR3 nucleotides are TGTGCCAGCAGCCCTACGGGGGGGAATCAGCCCCAGCATTTT.

This clone was detected a few times. The V and J genes are TRBV7-9 and TRBJ1-2; 7 bases line up with TRBD1. The germline V gene encodes CDR1 SEHNR and CDR2 FQNEAQ (reference sequence). This CDR3 is 13 amino acids long. V dropped 5 bases and J dropped 5; count of bases not matched to a gene: 5. The CDR3: CASSPGGVYGYTF. In DNA, the CDR3 is TGTGCCAGCAGCCCAGGGGGTGTTTATGGCTACACCTTC.

Relative to its sample, this clone is medium-sized. This chain connects TRBV7-9 to TRBJ1-6; D possibly corresponds to TRBD1 (6 bases). The CDR3 consists of 14 residues. Germline lookup yields CDR1 SEHNR and CDR2 FQNEAQ (reference sequence). Trimming stripped 7 bases from V and 13 bases from J, with 20 bases between. CDR3 protein: CASKTGDKGTPLHF. CDR3 nucleotide sequence: TGTGCCAGCAAGACAGGTGATAAGGGGACCCCCCTCCACTTT.

The rearrangement joins TRBV5-1 to TRBJ2-2, with 10 bases identical to TRBD2. The germline V gene has CDR1 SGHRS and CDR2 YFSETQ. V shed 2 bases, J shed 1 base, and the junction held 2 bases outside the gene matches. CDR3 length equals 16 residues. In nucleotides, the CDR3 is TGCGCCAGCAGCTTTAGCGGGGGGTTGAACACCGGGGAGCTGTTTTTT. Its translation: CASSFSGGLNTGELFF.

This CDR3 reads CASSWTGNQPQHF. DNA of the CDR3: TGCGCCAGCAGCTGGACAGGCAATCAGCCCCAGCATTTT. The chain combines TRBV5-1 with TRBJ1-5, with D perhaps TRBD1 (6 bases). Trimming removed 3 bases at V and 2 bases at J, with 6 bases between. The CDR3 is 13 amino acids. Germline lookup yields CDR1 SGHRS and CDR2 YFSETQ.

The V and J genes are TRBV7-9 and TRBJ1-5, with TRBD1 matching over 8 bases. The CDR3 has 15 amino acids. V dropped 2 bases and J dropped 4; count of bases not matched to a gene: 4. Germline CDR1 and CDR2: SEHNR and FQNEAQ (reference sequence). The CDR3 here is CASSLSGTGNQPQHF. CDR3 sequence (DNA): TGTGCCAGCAGCTTATCGGGGACAGGAAATCAGCCCCAGCATTTT. The variable domain in full, with the rest retrieved from reference TRBV7-9 and TRBJ1-5, is DTGVSQNPRHKITKRGQNVTFRCDPISEHNRLYWYRQTLGQGPEFLTYFQNEAQLEKSRLLSDRFSAERPKGSFSTLEIQRTEQGDSAMYLCASSLSGTGNQPQHFGDGTRLSIL.

The chain combines TRBV5-4 with TRBJ1-2, with 8 bases matching TRBD1. Germline V gives CDR1 SGHNT, CDR2 YYREEE (reference sequence). This CDR3 region has 16 residues. V trimming: 5 bases; J trimming: 5 bases; junction bases outside the gene matches: 14. The CDR3 DNA is TGTGCCAGCAGTACCGGCCCTGGACAGGGAATTTATGGCTACACCTTC. Amino acids: CASSTGPGQGIYGYTF.

A remark on this clone: This same CDR3 is encoded by further DNA sequences in the sample. The rearrangement uses TRBV30 and TRBJ1-5, with 10 bases matching TRBD1. This CDR3 contains 14 residues. Per the germline V gene, CDR1 is GTSNPN and CDR2 is SVGIG (reference sequence). V lost 1 base to trimming and J lost 6 bases; unmatched junction nucleotides: 3. CDR3 protein: CAWSAGTGAQPQHF. CDR3 sequence (DNA): TGTGCCTGGAGTGCGGGGACAGGGGCTCAGCCCCAGCATTTT.

The chain joins TRBV6-5 to TRBJ1-3; D is possibly TRBD1 (5 bases). CDR3 size: 14 residues. The V and J ends lost 2 bases and 7 bases respectively, with 12 bases between them. Per germline, CDR1 MNHEY and CDR2 SVGAGI. This CDR3 reads CASSYGQGGNTIYF. The DNA for the CDR3 is TGTGCCAGCAGTTACGGGCAGGGCGGCAACACCATATATTTT.

The rearrangement uses TRBV5-1 and TRBJ2-3; 9 nucleotides align to TRBD1. Germline-derived CDR1 and CDR2 are SGHRS and YFSETQ. The ends lost 4 bases at V and 5 bases at J; junction bases unmatched: 5. The CDR3 extends over 14 amino acids. For the CDR3, the DNA is TGCGCCAGCAGCCTCGGGACAGGGAGAGATACGCAGTATTTT. It encodes CASSLGTGRDTQYF.

The rearrangement joins TRBV7-2 to TRBJ1-5; a weak D match, TRBD1 (5 bases). CDR1 and CDR2 (germline): SGHTA, FQGNSA. The germline V and J ends were trimmed by 3 bases and 0 bases, with 9 bases remaining between them. This CDR3 contains 15 residues. This chain's CDR3 is CASSLGRTSNQPQHF. The CDR3 region has the DNA TGTGCCAGCAGCTTGGGGCGGACTAGCAATCAGCCCCAGCATTTT.

The V and J genes are TRBV27 and TRBJ2-5; 10 nucleotides agree with TRBD1. V lost 5 bases and J lost 5; bases outside the gene matches: 5. Germline-derived CDR1 and CDR2 are MNHEY and SMNVEV (reference sequence). CDR3 length equals 14 residues. Here the CDR3 reads CASSKDRGIETQYF. The CDR3 bases are TGTGCCAGCAGTAAGGACAGGGGGATCGAGACCCAGTACTTC.

The V and J genes are TRBV4-3 and TRBJ2-3, with D perhaps matching TRBD2 (6 bases). This CDR3 contains 13 residues. Germline lookup yields CDR1 LGHNA and CDR2 YSLEER. The V end lost 1 base, the J end lost 6 bases, and 8 bases lay between the germline ends. The CDR3 DNA is TGCGCCAGCAGCCAAGCCCGGGGGGATACGCAGTATTTT. Protein: CASSQARGDTQYF.

The J gene is TRBJ1-1, the V gene TRBV19; 9 nucleotides align to TRBD1. V lost 6 bases and J lost 1; bases outside the gene matches: 3. There are 14 residues in the CDR3. Germline V gives CDR1 LNHDA, CDR2 SQIVND (reference sequence). The CDR3 protein is CASRGQGPNTEAFF. CDR3 DNA sequence: TGTGCCAGTAGGGGACAGGGTCCGAACACTGAAGCTTTCTTT.

The genes are TRBV14 and TRBJ1-6; unclear D gene. Germline V gene data show CDR1 as SGHDN and CDR2 as FVKESK. The CDR3 runs to 13 residues. The V end lost 1 base, the J end lost 6 bases, and 4 bases lay between the germline ends. CDR3 sequence reads: CASSQGINSPLHF. DNA for the CDR3: TGTGCCAGCAGCCAAGGTATTAATTCACCCCTCCACTTT.

The chain couples TRBV24-1 to TRBJ2-3; 7 bases match TRBD2. The CDR3 loop spans 12 amino acids. Trimming took 9 bases from V and 4 from J; bases not matched to a gene: 3. Germline V gives CDR1 KGHDR, CDR2 SFDVKD. CDR3 bases: TGTGCCACCGGGGGGAGGGCAGATACGCAGTATTTT. Translating it yields CATGGRADTQYF.

This clone was counted only a few times. The rearrangement uses TRBV5-4 and TRBJ2-1; TRBD1 aligns across 7 bases. In germline, CDR1 is SGHNT, CDR2 YYREEE (reference sequence). The CDR3 consists of 14 residues. The trim removed 0 bases at V and 9 bases at J, leaving 6 bases unmatched. CDR3 amino acids: CASSLGQGISEQFF. CDR3 DNA: TGTGCCAGCAGCTTGGGACAGGGTATTAGTGAGCAGTTCTTC.